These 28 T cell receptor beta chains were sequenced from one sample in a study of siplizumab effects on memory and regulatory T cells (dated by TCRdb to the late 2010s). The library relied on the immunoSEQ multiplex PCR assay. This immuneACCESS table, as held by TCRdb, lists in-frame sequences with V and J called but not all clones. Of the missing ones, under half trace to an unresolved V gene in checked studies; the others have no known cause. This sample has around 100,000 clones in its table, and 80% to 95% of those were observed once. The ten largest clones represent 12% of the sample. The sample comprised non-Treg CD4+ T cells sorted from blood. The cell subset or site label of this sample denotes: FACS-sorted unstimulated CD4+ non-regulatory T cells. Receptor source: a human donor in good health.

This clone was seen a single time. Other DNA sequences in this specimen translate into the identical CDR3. This CDR3 reads CASSPIGLAEVSGANVLTF. As DNA, the CDR3 is TGCGCCAGCAGCCCCATAGGGCTGGCGGAGGTGTCTGGGGCCAACGTCCTGACTTTC. The rearrangement links TRBV4-1 to TRBJ2-6, with a possible D match to TRBD2 (5 bases). The CDR3 runs to 19 residues. V lost 4 bases to trimming and J lost 1 base, with 20 bases between them. Germline CDR1 MGHRA, CDR2 YSYEKL.

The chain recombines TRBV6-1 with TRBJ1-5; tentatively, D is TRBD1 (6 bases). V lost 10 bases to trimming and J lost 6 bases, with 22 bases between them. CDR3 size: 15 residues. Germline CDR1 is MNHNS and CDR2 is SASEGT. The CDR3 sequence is CATEWKGGGTQPQHF. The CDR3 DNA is TGTGCCACCGAGTGGAAAGGGGGGGGGACTCAGCCCCAGCATTTT.

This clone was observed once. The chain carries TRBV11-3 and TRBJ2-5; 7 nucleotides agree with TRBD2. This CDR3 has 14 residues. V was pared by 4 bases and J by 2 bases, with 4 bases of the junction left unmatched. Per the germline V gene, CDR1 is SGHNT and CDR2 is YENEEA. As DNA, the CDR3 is TGTGCCAGCAGCTCGAGCGGGAATCAAGAGACCCAGTACTTC. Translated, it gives CASSSSGNQETQYF.

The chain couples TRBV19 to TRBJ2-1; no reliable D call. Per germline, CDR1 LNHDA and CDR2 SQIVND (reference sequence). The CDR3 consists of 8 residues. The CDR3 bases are TGTGTAAGCAATGAGCAGTTCTTC. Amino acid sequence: CVSNEQFF.

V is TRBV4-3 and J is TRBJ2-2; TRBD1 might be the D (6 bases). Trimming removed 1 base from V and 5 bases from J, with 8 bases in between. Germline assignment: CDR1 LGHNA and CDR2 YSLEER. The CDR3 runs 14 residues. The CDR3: CASSQGQGTGELFF. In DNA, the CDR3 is TGCGCCAGCAGCCAAGGGCAGGGGACCGGGGAGCTGTTTTTT.

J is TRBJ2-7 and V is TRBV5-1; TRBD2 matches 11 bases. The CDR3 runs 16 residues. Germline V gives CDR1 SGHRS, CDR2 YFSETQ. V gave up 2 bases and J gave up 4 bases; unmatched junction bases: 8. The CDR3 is CASSLAPSGRTYEQYF. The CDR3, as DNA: TGCGCCAGCAGCTTAGCCCCTAGCGGGAGGACTTACGAGCAGTACTTC.

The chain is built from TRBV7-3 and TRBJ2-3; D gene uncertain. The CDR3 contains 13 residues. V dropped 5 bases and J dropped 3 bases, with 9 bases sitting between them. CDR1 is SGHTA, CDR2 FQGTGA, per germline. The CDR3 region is CASSLVGTDTQYF. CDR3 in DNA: TGTGCCAGCAGCCTCGTCGGGACAGATACGCAGTATTTT. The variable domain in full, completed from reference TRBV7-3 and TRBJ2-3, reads GAGVSQTPSNKVTEKGKYVELRCDPISGHTALYWYRQSLGQGPEFLIYFQGTGAADDSGLPNDRFFAVRPEGSVSTLKIQRTERGDSAVYLCASSLVGTDTQYFGPGTRLTVL.

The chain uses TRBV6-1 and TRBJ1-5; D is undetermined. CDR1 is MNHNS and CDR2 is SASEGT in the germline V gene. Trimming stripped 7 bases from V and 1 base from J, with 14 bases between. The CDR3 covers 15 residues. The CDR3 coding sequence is TGTGCCAGCATAGAAGAGGGTTGGAGCAATCAGCCCCAGCATTTT. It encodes CASIEEGWSNQPQHF.

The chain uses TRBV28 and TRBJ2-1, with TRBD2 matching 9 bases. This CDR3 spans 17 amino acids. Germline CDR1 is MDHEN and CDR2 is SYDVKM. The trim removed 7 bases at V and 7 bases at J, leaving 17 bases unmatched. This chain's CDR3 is CASNEVASGINSNEQFF. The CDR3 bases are TGTGCCAGCAACGAAGTGGCTAGCGGGATTAATTCGAATGAGCAGTTCTTC.

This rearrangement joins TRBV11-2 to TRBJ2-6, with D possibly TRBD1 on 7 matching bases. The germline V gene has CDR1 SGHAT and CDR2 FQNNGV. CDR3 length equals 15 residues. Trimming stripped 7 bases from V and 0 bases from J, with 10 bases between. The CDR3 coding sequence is TGTGCCAGCACAGGGGGGAGCTCTGGGGCCAACGTCCTGACTTTC. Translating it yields CASTGGSSGANVLTF.

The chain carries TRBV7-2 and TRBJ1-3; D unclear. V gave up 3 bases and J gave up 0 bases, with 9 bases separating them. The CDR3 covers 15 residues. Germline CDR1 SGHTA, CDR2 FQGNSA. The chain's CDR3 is CASSLDPSSGNTIYF. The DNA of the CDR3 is TGTGCCAGCAGCTTGGACCCTTCCTCTGGAAACACCATATATTTT.

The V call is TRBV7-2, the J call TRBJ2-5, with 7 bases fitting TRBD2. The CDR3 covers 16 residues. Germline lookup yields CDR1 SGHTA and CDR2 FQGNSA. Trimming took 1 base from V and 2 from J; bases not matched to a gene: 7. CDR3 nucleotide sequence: TGTGCCAGCAGCTTAGTATCAGCGGGACCGCAAGAGACCCAGTACTTC. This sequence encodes CASSLVSAGPQETQYF.

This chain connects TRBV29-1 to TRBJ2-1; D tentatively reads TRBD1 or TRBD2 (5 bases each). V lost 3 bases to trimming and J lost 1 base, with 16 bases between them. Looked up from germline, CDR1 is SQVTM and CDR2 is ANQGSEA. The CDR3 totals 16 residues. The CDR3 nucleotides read TGCAGCGTTGAGGGGGTGGGGACGGGGTCCTACAATGAGCAGTTCTTC. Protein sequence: CSVEGVGTGSYNEQFF.

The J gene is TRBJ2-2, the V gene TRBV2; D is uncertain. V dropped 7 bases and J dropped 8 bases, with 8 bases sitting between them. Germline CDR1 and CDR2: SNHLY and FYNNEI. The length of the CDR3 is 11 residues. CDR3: CASNWLGELFF. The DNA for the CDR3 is TGTGCCAGCAATTGGCTGGGGGAGCTGTTTTTT.

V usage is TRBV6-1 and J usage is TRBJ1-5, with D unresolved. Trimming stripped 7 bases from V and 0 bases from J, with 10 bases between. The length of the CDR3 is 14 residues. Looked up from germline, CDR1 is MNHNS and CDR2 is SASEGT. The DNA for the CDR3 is TGTGCCAGCATCATTCATTATAGCAATCAGCCCCAGCATTTT. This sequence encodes CASIIHYSNQPQHF.

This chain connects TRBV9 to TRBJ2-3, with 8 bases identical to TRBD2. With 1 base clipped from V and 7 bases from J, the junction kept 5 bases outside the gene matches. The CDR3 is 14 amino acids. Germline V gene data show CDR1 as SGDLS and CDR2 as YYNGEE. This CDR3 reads CASSVFSGMYTQYF. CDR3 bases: TGTGCCAGCAGCGTATTTAGCGGGATGTATACGCAGTATTTT.

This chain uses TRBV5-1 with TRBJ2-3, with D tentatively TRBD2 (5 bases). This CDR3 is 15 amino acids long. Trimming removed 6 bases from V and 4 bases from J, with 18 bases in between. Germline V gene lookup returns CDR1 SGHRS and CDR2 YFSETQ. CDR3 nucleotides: TGCGCCAGCAACCCCGGGAACCCAGTGCCAGATACGCAGTATTTT. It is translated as CASNPGNPVPDTQYF.

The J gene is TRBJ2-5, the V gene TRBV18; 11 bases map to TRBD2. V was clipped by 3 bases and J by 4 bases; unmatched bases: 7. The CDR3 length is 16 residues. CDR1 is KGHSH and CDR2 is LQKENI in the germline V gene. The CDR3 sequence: CASSPSLAGDAETQYF. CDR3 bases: TGTGCCAGCTCACCGTCACTAGCGGGAGACGCAGAGACCCAGTACTTC.

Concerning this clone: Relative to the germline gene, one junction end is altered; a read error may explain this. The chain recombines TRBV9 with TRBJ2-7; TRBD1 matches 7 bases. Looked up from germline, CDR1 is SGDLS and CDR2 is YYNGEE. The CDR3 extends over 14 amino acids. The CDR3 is CASSVSTGTENVHF. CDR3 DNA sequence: TGTGCCAGCAGCGTTTCAACCGGGACAGAAAATGTGCACTTC.

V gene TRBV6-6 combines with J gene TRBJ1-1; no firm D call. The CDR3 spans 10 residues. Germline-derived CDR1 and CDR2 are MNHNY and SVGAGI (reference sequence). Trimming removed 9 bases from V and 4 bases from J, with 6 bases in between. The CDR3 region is CASIATEAFF. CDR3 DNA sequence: TGTGCCAGTATAGCCACTGAAGCTTTCTTT.

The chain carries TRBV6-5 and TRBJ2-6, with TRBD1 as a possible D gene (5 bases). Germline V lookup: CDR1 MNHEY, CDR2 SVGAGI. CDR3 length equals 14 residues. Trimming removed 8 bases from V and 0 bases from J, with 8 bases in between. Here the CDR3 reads CASGRDSGANVLTF. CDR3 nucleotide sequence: TGTGCCAGCGGCAGGGACTCTGGGGCCAACGTCCTGACTTTC.

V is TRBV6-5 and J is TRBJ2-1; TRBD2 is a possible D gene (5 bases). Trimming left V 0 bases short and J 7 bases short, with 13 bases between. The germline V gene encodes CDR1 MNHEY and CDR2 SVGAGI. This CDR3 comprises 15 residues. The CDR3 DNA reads TGTGCCAGCAGTTACTCGTTGGGCCCGGGGAATGAGCAGTTCTTC. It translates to CASSYSLGPGNEQFF.

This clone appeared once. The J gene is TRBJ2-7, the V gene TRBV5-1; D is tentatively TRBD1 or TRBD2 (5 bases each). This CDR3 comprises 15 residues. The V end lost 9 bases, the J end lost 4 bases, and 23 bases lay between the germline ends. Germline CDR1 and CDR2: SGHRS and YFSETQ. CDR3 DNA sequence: TGCGCCAACAAAGCGGTGGGACGCCAGATTTACGAGCAGTACTTC. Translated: CANKAVGRQIYEQYF. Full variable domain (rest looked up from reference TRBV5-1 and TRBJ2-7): KAGVTQTPRYLIKTRGQQVTLSCSPISGHRSVSWYQQTPGQGLQFLFEYFSETQRNKGNFPGRFSGRQFSNSRSEMNVSTLELGDSALYLCANKAVGRQIYEQYFGPGTRLTVT.

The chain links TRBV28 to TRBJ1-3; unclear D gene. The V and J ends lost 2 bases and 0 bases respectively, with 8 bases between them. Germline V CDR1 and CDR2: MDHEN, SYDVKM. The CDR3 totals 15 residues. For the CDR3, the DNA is TGTGCCAGCAGTTTAAACTCGTTCTCTGGAAACACCATATATTTT. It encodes CASSLNSFSGNTIYF.

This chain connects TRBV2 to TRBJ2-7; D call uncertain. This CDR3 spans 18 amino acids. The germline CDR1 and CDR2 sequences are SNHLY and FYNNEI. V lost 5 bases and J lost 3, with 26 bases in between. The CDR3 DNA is TGTGCCAGCAGTCCCAGACTCCCGGCGCTTCGATCGGGCTACGAGCAGTACTTC. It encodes CASSPRLPALRSGYEQYF.

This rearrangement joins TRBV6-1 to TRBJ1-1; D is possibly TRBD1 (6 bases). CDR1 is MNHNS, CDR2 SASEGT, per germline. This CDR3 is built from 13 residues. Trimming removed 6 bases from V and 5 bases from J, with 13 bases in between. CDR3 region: CASRYTGNTEAFF. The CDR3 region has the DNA TGTGCCAGCAGATACACAGGGAATACTGAAGCTTTCTTT.

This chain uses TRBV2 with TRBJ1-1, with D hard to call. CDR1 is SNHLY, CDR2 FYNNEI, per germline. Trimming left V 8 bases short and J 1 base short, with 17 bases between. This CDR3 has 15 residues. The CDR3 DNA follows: TGTGCCAGCGGGCGTGCCGTCTTGACGAACACTGAAGCTTTCTTT. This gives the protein CASGRAVLTNTEAFF.

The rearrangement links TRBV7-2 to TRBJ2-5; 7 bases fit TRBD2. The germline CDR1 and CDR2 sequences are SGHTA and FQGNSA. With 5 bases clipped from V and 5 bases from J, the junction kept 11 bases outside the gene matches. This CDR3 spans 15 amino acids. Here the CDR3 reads CASSPVYGRRETQYF. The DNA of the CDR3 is TGTGCCAGCAGCCCAGTGTACGGGAGGAGGGAGACCCAGTACTTC. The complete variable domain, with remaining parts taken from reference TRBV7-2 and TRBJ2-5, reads GAGVSQSPSNKVTEKGKDVELRCDPISGHTALYWYRQSLGQGLEFLIYFQGNSAPDKSGLPSDRFSAERTGGSVSTLTIQRTQQEDSAVYLCASSPVYGRRETQYFGPGTRLLVL.